This section outlines one T cell receptor (beta chain) sequence together with its context. Its antigen is unknown. PCR amplification relied on 60 Vbeta primers (plus 13 Jbeta primers). Here immunoSEQ multiplex PCR was the method, and the copy in TCRdb shows in-frame clones only, minus some. The sample has approximately 160,000 clones, 75% to 85% seen once. J was trimmed by 1 base and V by 5 bases; bases with no gene match: 5. This CDR3 has 16 amino acids. Per germline, CDR1 KGHSH and CDR2 LQKENI. This sample was included in a study of cytomegalovirus exposure and HLA in healthy donors. Study observations and caveats: Later on, analysis showed that most CMV-associated TCR beta chains appeared to be HLA-restricted.

The chain is built from TRBV18 and TRBJ2-3; 11 nucleotides agree with TRBD2. Sequences were obtained from PBMCs. This clonotype was obtained from a male donor in good health and CMV-seropositive. CDR3 bases: TGTGCCAGCTCAAATAGCGGGGGGGCCCGCACAGATACGCAGTATTTT. Translated: CASSNSGGARTDTQYF.